This T cell receptor beta chain was captured in a study of T cell repertoires in cytomegalovirus infection. Whole-study context: Public TCR beta signatures indicated both CMV infection and matching HLA type.

Study observations and caveats: CMV-specific TCR beta clonotypes restricted by HLA-C dominated the ex vivo response.

With regard to this clonotype: Its target is unknown. At one of its ends the junction is not consistent with the germline gene, which may arise from a read error.

The CDR3 is made up of 12 amino acids. The germline V gene has CDR1 SNHLY and CDR2 FYNNEI. MiXCR, applied by TCRdb to the reads, yields one record per CDR3 protein. This sample carries 250,000 or so distinct CDR3 sequences, less than 9.5% of them seen once, and the ten largest clones take about 15%. The sequence was obtained from a human donor in good health (CMV status not recorded). Some clones in this sample may be carry-over from other donors' samples. V gene TRBV2 combines with J gene TRBJ1-2, with a weak D call TRBD1 (5 bases). Sequencing input: PBMCs. CDR3 residues: CASGDRKNGYTF. The CDR3 bases are TGTGCCAGCGGTGACAGAAAGAATGGCTACACCTTC. Full variable domain (missing parts from reference TRBV2 and TRBJ1-2): EPEVTQTPSHQVTQMGQEVILRCVPISNHLYFYWYRQILGQKVEFLVSFYNNEISEKSEIFDDQFSVERPDGSNFTLKIRSTKLEDSAMYFCASGDRKNGYTFGSGTRLTVV.